This TCR beta chain was recorded in a study of blood T cell repertoires in COVID-19. Researchers sorted participants into cohorts using their self-reported clinical history. The germline V gene encodes CDR1 MRHNA and CDR2 SNTAGT. V was shortened by 0 bases and J by 9 bases, with 9 bases between the two germline ends. There are 14 residues in the CDR3. TCRdb's copy holds only in-frame clones and misses some; the assay was immunoSEQ multiplex PCR. This sample has roughly 180,000 clones; 65% to 85% occur once, and the top ten carry 3.6%. The specimen was PBMCs or T cells enriched from blood (not recorded which). The clonotype originates from a woman aged 50 to 65 in a cohort exposed to, infected with or recovered from COVID-19 (not recorded which). The rearrangement joins TRBV6-4 to TRBJ1-6, with D maybe TRBD1 (6 bases). The CDR3 region has the DNA TGTGCCAGCAGTGACTCGAGCAGGGGTTCACCCCTCCACTTT. Encoded protein: CASSDSSRGSPLHF.